One TCR beta chain is described in this entry. Its target is unknown. TCRdb keeps only in-frame clones here, not all; method: immunoSEQ multiplex PCR. The sample holds roughly 150,000 clones, 90% seen once. V was trimmed by 4 bases and J by 5 bases, leaving 12 bases between them. From germline, CDR1 is SGHTS and CDR2 YDEGEE. The CDR3 extends over 13 amino acids. These data originate in a study of T cell responses to AZD1222 COVID-19 vaccine. Notes on the study in general: Dominant CD4 TCR responses targeted spike regions 160-218 and 743-854.

The origin of this receptor is an adult who received the AZD1222 COVID-19 vaccine. The material was peripheral blood, obtained 28 days after the second AZD1222 dose. This rearrangement joins TRBV5-8 to TRBJ1-2, with D possibly being TRBD1 (6 bases). The CDR3 here is CASSRTEAYGYTF. The DNA for the CDR3 is TGTGCCAGCAGCCGGACAGAAGCTTATGGCTACACCTTC.